These 7 T cell receptor beta chains came from one sample sequenced in a study of human T cells and chemical hapten exposure. TCRdb reanalysed the RACE reads using MiXCR and keeps one entry per CDR3 protein. The sample has roughly 380,000 distinct CDR3 sequences; 4.8% are singletons. Time point denoted: patch test 1, 2 weeks after DPC sensitization. This sample's treatment: therapeutic diphenylcyclopropenone sensitization with weekly scalp DPC. The sequencing used whole blood, collected in connection with sensitization to the hapten diphenylcyclopropenone (DPC). The receptors originated from a woman between 45 and 65 years old with alopecia areata. Some clones in this sample may be carry-over from other donors' samples.

This sequence joins TRBV7-9 and TRBJ2-5; no definite D call. The CDR3 loop spans 12 amino acids. V lost 3 bases and J 6 bases, leaving 8 bases between the germline ends. Germline loops: CDR1 SEHNR, CDR2 FQNEAQ (reference sequence). CDR3: CASSFLLQTQYF. DNA of the CDR3: TGTGCCAGCAGCTTTTTGTTGCAGACCCAGTACTTC.

This clonotype showed up many times. The chain recombines TRBV5-1 with TRBJ2-7; maybe TRBD2 (5 bases). The CDR3 has 11 residues. In germline, CDR1 is SGHRS, CDR2 YFSETQ. The germline V and J ends were trimmed by 3 bases and 7 bases, with 8 bases remaining between them. The CDR3 loop is CASSSTGEQYF. The CDR3 DNA reads TGCGCCAGCAGCTCCACGGGAGAGCAGTACTTC.

V usage is TRBV6-6 and J usage is TRBJ2-5; tentatively, D is TRBD1 (6 bases). V was shortened by 2 bases and J by 3 bases, with 13 bases between the two germline ends. The CDR3 spans 15 residues. CDR1 is MNHNY, CDR2 SVGAGI, per germline (reference sequence). CDR3 in amino acids: CASSYSRDTEETQYF. Here the CDR3 DNA reads TGTGCCAGCAGTTACAGCCGGGACACCGAAGAGACCCAGTACTTC.

This chain joins TRBV5-8 and TRBJ1-1; D gene unclear. Germline values: CDR1 SGHTS, CDR2 YDEGEE. The CDR3 runs 14 residues. Trimming removed 5 bases from V and 1 base from J, with 12 bases in between. CDR3 nucleotides: TGTGCCAGCAGTTTTCCAGACTGGAACACTGAAGCTTTCTTT. Its protein is CASSFPDWNTEAFF.

This clonotype has only a few counts. The V call is TRBV12-3 or TRBV12-4, the J call TRBJ2-5, with TRBD2 matching 8 bases. The CDR3 is 15 residues long. Germline trimming cut 3 bases from V and 1 base from J; bases unmatched to any gene: 4. CDR3 in DNA: TGTGCCAGCAGTTTCCGGGGGGGAATCCAAGAGACCCAGTACTTC. This codes for CASSFRGGIQETQYF.

The genes are TRBV28 and TRBJ2-5; 9 bases line up with TRBD2. Germline V gives CDR1 MDHEN, CDR2 SYDVKM. After removal of 8 bases from V and 4 bases from J, the junction contained 5 bases not matched to a gene. The CDR3 length is 13 residues. The CDR3 region is CASGSGRLETQYF. The DNA of the CDR3 is TGTGCCAGCGGTAGCGGGAGATTAGAGACCCAGTACTTC. The entire variable domain, with the rest obtained from reference TRBV28 and TRBJ2-5, is as follows: DVKVTQSSRYLVKRTGEKVFLECVQDMDHENMFWYRQDPGLGLRLIYFSYDVKMKEKGDIPEGYSVSREKKERFSLILESASTNQTSMYLCASGSGRLETQYFGPGTRLLVL.

The chain has TRBV5-5 and TRBJ2-1; tentatively, D is TRBD1 (6 bases). The CDR3 totals 14 residues. V lost 3 bases and J 3 bases, leaving 10 bases between the germline ends. The V gene's germline CDR1 is SGHKS and CDR2 YYEKEE (reference sequence). The CDR3 region is CASSWRTVYNEQFF. CDR3 sequence (DNA): TGTGCCAGCAGCTGGCGGACAGTCTACAATGAGCAGTTCTTC. The full variable domain, in which reference TRBV5-5 and TRBJ2-1 provide the parts outside the CDR3, is DAGVTQSPTHLIKTRGQQVTLRCSPISGHKSVSWYQQVLGQGPQFIFQYYEKEERGRGNFPDRFSARQFPNYSSELNVNALLLGDSALYLCASSWRTVYNEQFFGPGTRLTVL.